These T cell receptor beta chains were read from a single sample in a study of graft-versus-host responses after intestinal transplantation. Their recognized antigens are unknown. Assay: immunoSEQ multiplex PCR; the TCRdb copy retains only in-frame clones and omits some. Found here are about 81,000 clones, 85% to 90% of them singletons; the top ten hold less than 0.4%. The sequences come from unstimulated CD4+ T cells sorted from spleen or lymph node cells, collected before intestinal transplant. These receptors all stem from a human donor who received an intestinal transplant. The CDR3 runs from the conserved cysteine through the conserved F or W. The D gene is left open where the match is weak. Size tells how often a clone was seen (once, few, many) or the class of an expanded clone, and some rows leave it out.

clone size	J gene	D gene	V gene	CDR3 DNA	CDR3 protein
NA	TRBJ1-2	TRBD1	TRBV5-4	TGTGCCAGCAGCCACCGGGACAGGTATTATGGCTACACCTTC	CASSHRDRYYGYTF
NA	TRBJ2-2	TRBD2	TRBV28	TGTGCCAGCAGCCCTGGGGGGGGGACCGGGGAGCTGTTTTTT	CASSPGGGTGELFF
NA	TRBJ2-7	TRBD2	TRBV6-5	TGTGCCAGCAGCGTAGCGGGGGGCGCCTACGAGCAGTACTTC	CASSVAGGAYEQYF
NA	TRBJ2-3	NA	TRBV2	TGTGCCAGCAACCCCGGGAATACGCAGTATTTT	CASNPGNTQYF
NA	TRBJ1-5	TRBD1	TRBV14	TGTGCCAGCAGCCAAGACCACGGGACAGAGAATCAGCCCCAGCATTTT	CASSQDHGTENQPQHF
NA	TRBJ1-1	NA	TRBV6-4	TGTGCCAGCAGTGACGGGGGCGAAGCTTTCTTT	CASSDGGEAFF
once	TRBJ1-1	NA	TRBV6-5	TGTGCCAGCAGACCAGGGTTTTACACTGAAGCTTTCTTT	CASRPGFYTEAFF
NA	TRBJ2-7	TRBD1	TRBV28	TGTGCCAGCAGTTTAACACAGGGGCAATCCTACGAGCAGTACTTC	CASSLTQGQSYEQYF
NA	TRBJ2-5	TRBD2	TRBV28	TGTGCCAGCAGCCTGGGAGGGACCCAAGAGACCCAGTACTTC	CASSLGGTQETQYF
NA	TRBJ1-1	NA	TRBV18	TGTGCCAGCTCACCAATGGCAGATAACACTGAAGCTTTCTTT	CASSPMADNTEAFF
NA	TRBJ2-7	NA	TRBV5-1	TGCGCCAGCAGCTTGAAGCGGATCTCCTACGAGCAGTACTTC	CASSLKRISYEQYF
once	TRBJ1-5	NA	TRBV6-5	TGTGCCAGCAGCCACCGGACAGGCAATCAGCCCCAGCATTTT	CASSHRTGNQPQHF